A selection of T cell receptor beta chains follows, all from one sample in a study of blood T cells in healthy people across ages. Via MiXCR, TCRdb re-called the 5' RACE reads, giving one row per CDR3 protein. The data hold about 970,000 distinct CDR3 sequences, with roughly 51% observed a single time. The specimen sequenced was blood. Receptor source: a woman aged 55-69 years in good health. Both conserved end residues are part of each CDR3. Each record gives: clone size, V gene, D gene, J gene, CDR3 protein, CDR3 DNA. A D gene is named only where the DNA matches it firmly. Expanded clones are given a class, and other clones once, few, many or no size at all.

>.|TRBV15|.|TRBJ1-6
CATSRDPSSPLHF
TGTGCCACCAGCAGGGACCCCTCGTCACCCCTCCACTTT
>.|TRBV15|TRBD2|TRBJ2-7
CATSGLAGLYEQYF
TGTGCCACCAGCGGTCTAGCGGGACTGTACGAGCAGTACTTC
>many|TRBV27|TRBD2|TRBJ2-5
CASSSSIPGLAGYQETQYF
TGTGCCAGCAGTTCATCTATTCCGGGACTAGCGGGATACCAAGAGACCCAGTACTTC
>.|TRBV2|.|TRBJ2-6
CASSETVVNVLTF
TGTGCCAGCAGTGAGACCGTGGTCAACGTCCTGACTTTC
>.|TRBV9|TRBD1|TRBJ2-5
CASSTGQRQETQYF
TGTGCCAGCAGCACGGGACAGAGACAAGAGACCCAGTACTTC
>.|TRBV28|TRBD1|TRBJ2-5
CASSQGAGRWLLQAGETQYF
TGTGCCAGCAGTCAGGGGGCGGGCCGGTGGCTTTTGCAAGCCGGAGAGACCCAGTACTTC
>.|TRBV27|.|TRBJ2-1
CASSSPRLVGGLAYNEQFF
TGTGCCAGCAGTTCTCCCCGGCTAGTGGGAGGCCTTGCCTACAATGAGCAGTTCTTC
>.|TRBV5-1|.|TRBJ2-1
CASSWEAWTAESQQFF
TGCGCCAGCAGTTGGGAAGCTTGGACTGCCGAAAGCCAGCAGTTCTTC
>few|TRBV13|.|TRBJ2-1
CASRTYGDEDGDNEQFF
TGTGCCAGCAGAACCTACGGCGACGAAGACGGGGACAATGAGCAGTTCTTC
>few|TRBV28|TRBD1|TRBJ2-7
CASTRPRQGRYEQYF
TGTGCCAGCACCCGACCGAGACAGGGGCGCTACGAGCAGTACTTC
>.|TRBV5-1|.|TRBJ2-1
CASSLGVSGNNEQFF
TGCGCCAGCAGCTTGGGGGTTAGCGGCAACAATGAGCAGTTCTTC
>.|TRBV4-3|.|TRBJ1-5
CASSQVIADNQPQHF
TGCGCCAGCAGCCAAGTTATCGCCGACAATCAGCCCCAGCATTTT
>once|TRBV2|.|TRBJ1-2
CASWDGHNYGYTF
TGTGCCAGCTGGGACGGCCATAACTATGGCTACACCTTC
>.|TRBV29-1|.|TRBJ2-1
CSVGIREITYNEQFF
TGCAGCGTTGGTATTAGGGAGATAACCTACAATGAGCAGTTCTTC
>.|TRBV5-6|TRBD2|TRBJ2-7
CASSWGVAGATYEQYF
TGTGCCAGCAGCTGGGGGGTGGCGGGAGCAACCTACGAGCAGTACTTC
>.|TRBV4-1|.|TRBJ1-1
CASSQEAPNTEAFF
TGCGCCAGCAGCCAAGAAGCGCCGAACACTGAAGCTTTCTTT
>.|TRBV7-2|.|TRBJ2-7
CASSGGALGGSYEQYF
TGTGCCAGCAGCGGGGGGGCGCTGGGAGGGTCCTACGAGCAGTACTTC
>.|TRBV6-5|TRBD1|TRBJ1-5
CAGWVRGTGDQPQHF
TGTGCCGGGTGGGTGCGCGGGACAGGGGACCAGCCCCAGCATTTT
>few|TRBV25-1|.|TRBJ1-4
CASSEGGTPNEKLFF
TGTGCCAGCAGTGAAGGGGGGACACCGAATGAAAAACTGTTTTTT
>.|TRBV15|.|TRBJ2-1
CATSRDWRLVYNEQFF
TGTGCCACCAGCAGAGATTGGAGGCTGGTTTACAATGAGCAGTTCTTC